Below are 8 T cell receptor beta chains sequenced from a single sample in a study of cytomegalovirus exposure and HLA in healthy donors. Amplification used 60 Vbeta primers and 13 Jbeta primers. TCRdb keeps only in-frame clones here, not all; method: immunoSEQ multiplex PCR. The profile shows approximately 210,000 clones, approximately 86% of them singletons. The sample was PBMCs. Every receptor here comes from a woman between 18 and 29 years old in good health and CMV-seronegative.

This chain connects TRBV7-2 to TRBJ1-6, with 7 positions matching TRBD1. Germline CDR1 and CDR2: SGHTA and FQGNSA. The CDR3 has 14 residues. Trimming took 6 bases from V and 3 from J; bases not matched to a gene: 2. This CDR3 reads CASRRDSYNSPLHF. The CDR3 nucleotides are TGTGCCAGCAGGCGGGACAGCTATAATTCACCCCTCCACTTT.

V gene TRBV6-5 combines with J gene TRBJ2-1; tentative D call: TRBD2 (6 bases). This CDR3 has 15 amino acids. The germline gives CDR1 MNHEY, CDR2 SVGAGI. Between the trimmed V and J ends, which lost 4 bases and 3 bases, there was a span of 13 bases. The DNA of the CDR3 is TGTGCCAGCAGTTTCAGCGGGCTCTTCTACAATGAGCAGTTCTTC. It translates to CASSFSGLFYNEQFF.

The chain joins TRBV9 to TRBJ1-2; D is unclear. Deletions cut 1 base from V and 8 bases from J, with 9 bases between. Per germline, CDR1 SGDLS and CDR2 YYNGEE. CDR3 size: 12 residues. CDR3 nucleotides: TGTGCCAGCAGCGTATTAGGAGGAGGCTACACCTTC. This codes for CASSVLGGGYTF.

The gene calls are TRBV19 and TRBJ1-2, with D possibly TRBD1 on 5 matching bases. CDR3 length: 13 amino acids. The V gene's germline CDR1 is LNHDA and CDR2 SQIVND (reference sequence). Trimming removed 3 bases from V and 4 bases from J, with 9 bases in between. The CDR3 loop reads CASSMGGSYGYTF. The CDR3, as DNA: TGTGCCAGTAGTATGGGGGGAAGCTATGGCTACACCTTC.

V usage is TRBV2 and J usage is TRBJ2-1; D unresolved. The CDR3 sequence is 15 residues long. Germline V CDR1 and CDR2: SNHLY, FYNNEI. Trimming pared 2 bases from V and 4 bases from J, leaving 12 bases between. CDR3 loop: CASSESPIAYNEQFF. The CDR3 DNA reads TGTGCCAGCAGTGAAAGCCCCATAGCTTACAATGAGCAGTTCTTC.

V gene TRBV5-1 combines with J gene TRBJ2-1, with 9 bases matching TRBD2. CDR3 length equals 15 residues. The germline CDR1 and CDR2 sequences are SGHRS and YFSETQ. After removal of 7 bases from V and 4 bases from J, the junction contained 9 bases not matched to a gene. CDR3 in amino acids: CASSLSGRGYNEQFF. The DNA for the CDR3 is TGCGCCAGCTCCCTTAGCGGGAGAGGGTACAATGAGCAGTTCTTC.

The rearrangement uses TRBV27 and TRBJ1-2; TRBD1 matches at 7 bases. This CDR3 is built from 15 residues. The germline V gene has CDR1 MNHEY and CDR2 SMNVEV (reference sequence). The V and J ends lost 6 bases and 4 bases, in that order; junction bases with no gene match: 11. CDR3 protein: CASSRRGGASYGYTF. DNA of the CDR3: TGTGCCAGCAGCCGTCGAGGGGGCGCCTCCTATGGCTACACCTTC.

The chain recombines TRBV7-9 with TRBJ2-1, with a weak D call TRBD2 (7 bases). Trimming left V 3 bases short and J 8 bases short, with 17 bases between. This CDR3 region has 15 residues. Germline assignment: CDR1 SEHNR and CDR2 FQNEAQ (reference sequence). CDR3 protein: CASSLYEGGNYEQFF. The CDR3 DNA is TGTGCCAGCAGCTTGTATGAGGGGGGGAATTATGAGCAGTTCTTC. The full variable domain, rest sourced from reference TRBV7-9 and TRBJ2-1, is DTGVSQNPRHKITKRGQNVTFRCDPISEHNRLYWYRQTLGQGPEFLTYFQNEAQLEKSRLLSDRFSAERPKGSFSTLEIQRTEQGDSAMYLCASSLYEGGNYEQFFGPGTRLTVL.